Presented here are 5 T cell receptor beta chains from one specimen sequenced in a study of beta chain features in type 1 diabetes. The whole isolated RNA underwent reverse transcription, so sequencing captured expressed TCRB transcripts. The data were produced by immunoSEQ multiplex PCR, yet TCRdb's version contains in-frame clones alone and is incomplete. In the table there are about 130,000 clones, about a tenth of which are singletons. The sample consisted of central memory CD4+ T cells from blood. The receptors derive from a man aged 18 to 29 in good health.

This clone was recorded a few times. This chain uses TRBV7-2 with TRBJ2-1; 7 bases fit TRBD1. The germline CDR1 and CDR2 sequences are SGHTA and FQGNSA. The CDR3 contains 15 residues. Trimming took 5 bases from V and 3 from J; bases not matched to a gene: 7. The CDR3 DNA reads TGTGCCAGCAGCCCTGACAGGGATCACTACAATGAGCAGTTCTTC. Its protein is CASSPDRDHYNEQFF.

V is TRBV7-2 and J is TRBJ2-7; TRBD2 is a possible D gene (6 bases). The V gene lost 5 bases and the J gene lost 2 bases, with 19 bases spanning the gap. Germline CDR1 and CDR2: SGHTA and FQGNSA. This CDR3 spans 16 amino acids. CDR3 sequence: CASSRAGSSGAYEQYF. CDR3 in DNA: TGTGCCAGCAGCCGGGCGGGGTCATCGGGAGCCTACGAGCAGTACTTC.

The rearrangement joins TRBV7-8 to TRBJ2-1; D gene uncertain. Germline assignment: CDR1 SGHVS and CDR2 FQNEAQ. Trimming removed 5 bases from V and 10 bases from J, with 9 bases in between. CDR3 length: 11 residues. In DNA form, the CDR3 reads TGTGCCAGCAGCAAAGGAGAGGAGCAGTTCTTC. It translates to CASSKGEEQFF.

This clone was observed at least ten times. The CDR3 is CASSKVKGAVYTGELFF. DNA for the CDR3: TGTGCCAGCAGCAAAGTAAAGGGGGCGGTTTACACCGGGGAGCTGTTTTTT. The V and J genes are TRBV21-1 and TRBJ2-2; the table's D call, TRBD1, has no DNA check behind it. TRBV21-1 is listed as a pseudogene. This CDR3 contains 17 residues.

The chain uses TRBV5-6 and TRBJ1-5; 7 bases are a match to TRBD1. This CDR3 is built from 13 residues. V dropped 5 bases and J dropped 11; count of bases not matched to a gene: 10. CDR1 and CDR2 (germline): SGHDT, YYEEEE. CDR3 amino acids: CASSPGTEGTQHF. The CDR3 DNA follows: TGTGCCAGCAGTCCCGGGACAGAAGGGACCCAGCATTTT.